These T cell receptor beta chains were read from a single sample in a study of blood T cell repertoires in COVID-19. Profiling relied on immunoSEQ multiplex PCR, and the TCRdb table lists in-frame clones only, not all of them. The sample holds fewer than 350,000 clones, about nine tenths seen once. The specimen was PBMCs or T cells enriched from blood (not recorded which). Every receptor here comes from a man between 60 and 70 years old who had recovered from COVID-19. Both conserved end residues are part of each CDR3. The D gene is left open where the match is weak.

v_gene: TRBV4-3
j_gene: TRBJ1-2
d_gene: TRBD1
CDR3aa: CASSQGRQGAVNYGYTF

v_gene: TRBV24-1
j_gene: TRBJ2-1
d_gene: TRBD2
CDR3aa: CATSLSGRASSNEQFF

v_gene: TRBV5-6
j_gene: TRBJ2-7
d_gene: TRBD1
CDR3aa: CASSVGTGFNEQYF

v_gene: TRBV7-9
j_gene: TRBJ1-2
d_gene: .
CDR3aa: CASSLADYGYTF

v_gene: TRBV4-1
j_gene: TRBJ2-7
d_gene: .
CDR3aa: CASSQGLLTGRQREFRYEQYF

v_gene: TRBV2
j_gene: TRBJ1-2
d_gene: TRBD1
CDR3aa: CASSGQYYGYTF

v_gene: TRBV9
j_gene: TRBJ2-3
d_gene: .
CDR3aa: CASSVALTDTQYF

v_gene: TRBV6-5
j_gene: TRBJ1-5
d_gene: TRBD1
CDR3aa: CASSPSGQGLQPQHF

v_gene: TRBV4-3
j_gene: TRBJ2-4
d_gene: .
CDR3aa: CASSQDHQGGIQYF

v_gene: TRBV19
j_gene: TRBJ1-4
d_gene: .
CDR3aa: CASSTYTTALEKLFF

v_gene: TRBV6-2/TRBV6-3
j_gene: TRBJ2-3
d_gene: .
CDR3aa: CASNYRGTDTQYF

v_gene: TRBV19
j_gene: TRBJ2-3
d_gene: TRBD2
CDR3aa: CASTPRLAGVGDTQYF

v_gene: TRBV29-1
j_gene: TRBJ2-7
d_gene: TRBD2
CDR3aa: CSVEDGRGSSYEQYF

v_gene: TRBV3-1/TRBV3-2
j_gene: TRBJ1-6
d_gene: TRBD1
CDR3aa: CASSQDWGTVNSPLHF

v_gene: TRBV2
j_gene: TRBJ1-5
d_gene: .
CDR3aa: CASSAGEQPQHF

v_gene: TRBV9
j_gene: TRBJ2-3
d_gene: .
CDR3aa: CASSRSGDTDTQYF

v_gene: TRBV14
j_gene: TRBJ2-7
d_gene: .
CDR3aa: CASSQAQTRNEQYF

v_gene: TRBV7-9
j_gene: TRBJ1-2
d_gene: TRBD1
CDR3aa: CASSPDRESGYTF

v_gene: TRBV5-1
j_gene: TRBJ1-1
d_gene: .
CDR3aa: CASSSRTAWGDTEAFF

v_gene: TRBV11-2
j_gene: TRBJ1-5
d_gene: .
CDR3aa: CASSLAGGSNQPQHF

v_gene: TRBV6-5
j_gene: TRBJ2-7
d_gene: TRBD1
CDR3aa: CASTADRGISYEQYF

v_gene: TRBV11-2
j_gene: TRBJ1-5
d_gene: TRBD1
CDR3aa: CASSLTGGNQPQHF

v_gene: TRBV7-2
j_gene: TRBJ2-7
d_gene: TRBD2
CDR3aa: CASSLGLALSEQYF

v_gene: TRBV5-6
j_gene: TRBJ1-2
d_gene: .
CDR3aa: CASSLVDRLYGYTF

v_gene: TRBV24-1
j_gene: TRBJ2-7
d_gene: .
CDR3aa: CATSDSRDSNYEQYF

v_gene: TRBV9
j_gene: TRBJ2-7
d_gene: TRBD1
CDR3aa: CASSVGGTVSYEQYF

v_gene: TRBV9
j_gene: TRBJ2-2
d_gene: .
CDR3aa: CASSVGGLFGGAGELFF

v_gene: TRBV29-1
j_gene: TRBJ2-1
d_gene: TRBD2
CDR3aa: CSVWTSGRAKNEQFF

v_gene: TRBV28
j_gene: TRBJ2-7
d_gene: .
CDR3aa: CASRPTSLSDWRTYEQYF

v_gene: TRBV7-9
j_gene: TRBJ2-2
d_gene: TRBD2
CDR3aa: CASSPYLLAANTGELFF

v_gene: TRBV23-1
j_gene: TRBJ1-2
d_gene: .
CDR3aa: CASSQSESRHYGYTF

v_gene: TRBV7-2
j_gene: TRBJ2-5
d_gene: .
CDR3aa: CASSLLWISGLQETQYF

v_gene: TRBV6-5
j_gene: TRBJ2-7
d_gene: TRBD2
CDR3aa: CASSYSASGVSYEQYF

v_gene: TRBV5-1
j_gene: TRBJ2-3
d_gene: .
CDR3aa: CASSLARWAGQDTQYF

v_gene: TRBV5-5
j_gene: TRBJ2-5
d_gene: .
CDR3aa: CASSLNRVRETQYF

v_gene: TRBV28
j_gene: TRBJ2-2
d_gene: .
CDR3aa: CASGGTPDTGELFF

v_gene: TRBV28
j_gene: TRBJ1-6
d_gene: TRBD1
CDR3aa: CASSLWTGTYNSPLHF

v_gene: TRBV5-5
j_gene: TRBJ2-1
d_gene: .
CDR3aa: CASSPRSGSNEQFF

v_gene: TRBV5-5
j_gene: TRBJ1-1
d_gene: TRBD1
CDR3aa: CASSLGQGAGSSTEAFF

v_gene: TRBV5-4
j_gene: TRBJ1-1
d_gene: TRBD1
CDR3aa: CASSPGTVEAFF

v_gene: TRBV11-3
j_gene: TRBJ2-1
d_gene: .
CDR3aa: CASSPSGASNEQFF

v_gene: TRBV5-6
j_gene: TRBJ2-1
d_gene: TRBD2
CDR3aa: CASSFSGRGYNEQFF

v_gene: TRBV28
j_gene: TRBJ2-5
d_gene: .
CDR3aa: CASSLRQGQITSGQETQYF

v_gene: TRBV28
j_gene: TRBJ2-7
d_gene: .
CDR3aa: CASARQIPYEQYF

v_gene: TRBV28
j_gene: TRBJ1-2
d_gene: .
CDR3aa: CASDSWGGADGYTF

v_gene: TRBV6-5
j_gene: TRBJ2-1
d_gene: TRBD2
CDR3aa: CASSGRGGDEQFF

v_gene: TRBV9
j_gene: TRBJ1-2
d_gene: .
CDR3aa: CASSAQGLANYGYTF

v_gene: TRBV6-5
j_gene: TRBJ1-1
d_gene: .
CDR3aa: CASSYSTRVSTEAFF

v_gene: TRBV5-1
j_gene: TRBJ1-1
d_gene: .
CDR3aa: CASSLGPQNTEAFF

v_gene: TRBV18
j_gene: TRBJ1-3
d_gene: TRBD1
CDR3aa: CASSEPTGKSGNTIYF

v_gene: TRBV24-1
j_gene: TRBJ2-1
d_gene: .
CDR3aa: CATSDSTPSSYNEQFF

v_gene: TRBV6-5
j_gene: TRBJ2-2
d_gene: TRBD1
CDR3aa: CASSYDRGRTGELFF

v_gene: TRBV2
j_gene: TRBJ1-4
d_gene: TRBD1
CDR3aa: CASSQRGLEGEKLFF

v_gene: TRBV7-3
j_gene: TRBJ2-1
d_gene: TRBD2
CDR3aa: CASSPLAGGYNEQFF

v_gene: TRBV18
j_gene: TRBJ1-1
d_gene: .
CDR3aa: CASSPLGEGGTEAFF

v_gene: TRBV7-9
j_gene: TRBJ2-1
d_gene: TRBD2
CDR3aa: CASSYGLAPSSYNEQFF

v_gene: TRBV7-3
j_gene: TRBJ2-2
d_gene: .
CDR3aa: CATRVAPSIGELFF